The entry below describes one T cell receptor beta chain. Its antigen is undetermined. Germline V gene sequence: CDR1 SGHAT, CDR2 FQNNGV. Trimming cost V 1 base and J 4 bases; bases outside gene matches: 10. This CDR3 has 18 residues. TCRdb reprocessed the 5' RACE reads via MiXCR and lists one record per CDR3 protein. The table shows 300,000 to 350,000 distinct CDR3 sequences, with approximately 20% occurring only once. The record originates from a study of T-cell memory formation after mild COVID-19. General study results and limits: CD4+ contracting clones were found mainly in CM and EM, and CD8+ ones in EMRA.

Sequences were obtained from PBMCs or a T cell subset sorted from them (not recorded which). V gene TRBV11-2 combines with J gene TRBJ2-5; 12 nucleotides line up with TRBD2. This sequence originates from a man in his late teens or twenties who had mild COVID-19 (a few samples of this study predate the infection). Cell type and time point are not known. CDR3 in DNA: TGTGCCAGCAGCTTAGGCCTAGCGGGGGGGCCTTTCCCAGAGACCCAGTACTTC. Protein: CASSLGLAGGPFPETQYF.